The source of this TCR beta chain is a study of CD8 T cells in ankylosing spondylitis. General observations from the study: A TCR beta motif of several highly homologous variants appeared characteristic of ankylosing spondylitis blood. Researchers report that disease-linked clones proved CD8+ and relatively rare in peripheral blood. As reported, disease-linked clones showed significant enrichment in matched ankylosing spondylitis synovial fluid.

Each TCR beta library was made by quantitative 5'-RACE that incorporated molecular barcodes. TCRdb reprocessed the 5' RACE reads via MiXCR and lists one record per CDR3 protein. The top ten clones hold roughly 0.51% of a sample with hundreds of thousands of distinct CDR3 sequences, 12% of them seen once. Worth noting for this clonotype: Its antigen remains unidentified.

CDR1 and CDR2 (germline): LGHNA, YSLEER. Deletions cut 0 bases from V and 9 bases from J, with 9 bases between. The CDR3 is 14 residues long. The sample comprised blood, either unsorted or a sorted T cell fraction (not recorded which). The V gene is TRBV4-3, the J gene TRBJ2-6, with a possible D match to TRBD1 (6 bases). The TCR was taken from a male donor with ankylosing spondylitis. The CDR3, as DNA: TGCGCCAGCAGCCAAGATACCAGGGGCAACGTCCTGACTTTC. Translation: CASSQDTRGNVLTF.